This is a list of T cell receptor beta chains from one sample in a study of identical twins. Each CDR3 protein is one row after TCRdb ran MiXCR on the 5' RACE reads. The table has 1.5 million or so distinct CDR3 sequences, around a third seen once. The sample comprised cord blood. Source of these receptors: a newborn girl in good health. The CDR3 runs from the conserved cysteine through the conserved F or W. The order of the fields is J gene, V gene, CDR3 protein.

j_call: TRBJ1-2; v_call: TRBV12-3/TRBV12-4; cdr3_aa: CASSDRNTNYGYTF
j_call: TRBJ2-7; v_call: TRBV6-1; cdr3_aa: CASAASVSYEQYF
j_call: TRBJ2-5; v_call: TRBV20-1; cdr3_aa: CSARQAPGQGRETQYF
j_call: TRBJ1-4; v_call: TRBV10-3; cdr3_aa: CATASSADKLFF
j_call: TRBJ2-1; v_call: TRBV12-3/TRBV12-4; cdr3_aa: CASSPTWTGDNEQFF
j_call: TRBJ2-4; v_call: TRBV5-6; cdr3_aa: CASSHPRIAKNIQYF
j_call: TRBJ2-1; v_call: TRBV5-1; cdr3_aa: CASSSYLSTTEQFF
j_call: TRBJ1-1; v_call: TRBV6-1; cdr3_aa: CATGSGNTEAFF
j_call: TRBJ2-7; v_call: TRBV14; cdr3_aa: CASSQGVRGSYEQYF
j_call: TRBJ1-1; v_call: TRBV12-3/TRBV12-4; cdr3_aa: CASSFRAAGENTEAFF
j_call: TRBJ2-3; v_call: TRBV5-6; cdr3_aa: CASRPPGAKDTQYF
j_call: TRBJ2-1; v_call: TRBV28; cdr3_aa: CASSLAPAYEQFF
j_call: TRBJ2-5; v_call: TRBV27; cdr3_aa: CASSLARRGGHQETQYF
j_call: TRBJ1-5; v_call: TRBV7-2; cdr3_aa: CASSQGIIYSNQPQHF
j_call: TRBJ2-3; v_call: TRBV20-1; cdr3_aa: CSAAGLAGATDTQYF
j_call: TRBJ1-6; v_call: TRBV6-2/TRBV6-3; cdr3_aa: CASSYRGTYNSPLHF
j_call: TRBJ2-3; v_call: TRBV4-2; cdr3_aa: CASSQGDRGQVDTQYF
j_call: TRBJ2-2; v_call: TRBV12-3/TRBV12-4; cdr3_aa: CASSLAGERPGELFF
j_call: TRBJ2-3; v_call: TRBV20-1; cdr3_aa: CSARDPPVSSREYF
j_call: TRBJ1-5; v_call: TRBV6-5; cdr3_aa: CASSWTGPYSNQPQHF
j_call: TRBJ2-7; v_call: TRBV28; cdr3_aa: CASSLWGLARVPPINEQYF
j_call: TRBJ2-3; v_call: TRBV27; cdr3_aa: CASSSPPRLYPSTDTQYF
j_call: TRBJ1-6; v_call: TRBV6-2/TRBV6-3; cdr3_aa: CAIRRGPNSPLHF
j_call: TRBJ1-1; v_call: TRBV29-1; cdr3_aa: CSVDPDRGLLMNTEAFF
j_call: TRBJ2-5; v_call: TRBV30; cdr3_aa: CAWSGGTGRGETQYF
j_call: TRBJ2-7; v_call: TRBV27; cdr3_aa: CASSQPGLPPYEQYF
j_call: TRBJ2-1; v_call: TRBV28; cdr3_aa: CASSPQSRYSYNEQFF
j_call: TRBJ2-1; v_call: TRBV6-5; cdr3_aa: CASSYSGSGASGTHNEQFF
j_call: TRBJ2-3; v_call: TRBV20-1; cdr3_aa: CSASGLTSGRREDTQYF
j_call: TRBJ2-4; v_call: TRBV6-2/TRBV6-3; cdr3_aa: CASGRTGNIQYF
j_call: TRBJ1-2; v_call: TRBV6-1; cdr3_aa: CASSDYRGLGYSYTF
j_call: TRBJ1-2; v_call: TRBV20-1; cdr3_aa: CSAGHAYGYTF
j_call: TRBJ2-5; v_call: TRBV6-2/TRBV6-3; cdr3_aa: CASSSFSGAKETQYF
j_call: TRBJ2-3; v_call: TRBV6-5; cdr3_aa: CASSYRQTSTGTQYF
j_call: TRBJ1-6; v_call: TRBV6-4; cdr3_aa: CASSALGQNNSPLHF
j_call: TRBJ1-1; v_call: TRBV12-3/TRBV12-4; cdr3_aa: CASSSTGQRPNTEAFF
j_call: TRBJ2-1; v_call: TRBV20-1; cdr3_aa: CSARDRASGGARNEQFF
j_call: TRBJ1-1; v_call: TRBV20-1; cdr3_aa: CSAFWGGAFF
j_call: TRBJ1-1; v_call: TRBV7-2; cdr3_aa: CASSFGTAGGAFF
j_call: TRBJ1-4; v_call: TRBV28; cdr3_aa: CAGSLVHRGSEKLFF
j_call: TRBJ2-3; v_call: TRBV27; cdr3_aa: CASSLRGERADTQYF
j_call: TRBJ2-7; v_call: TRBV10-3; cdr3_aa: CAIRKRDGDSYEQYF
j_call: TRBJ1-5; v_call: TRBV20-1; cdr3_aa: CSAPDRGRQPQHF
j_call: TRBJ1-5; v_call: TRBV2; cdr3_aa: CASRGSWVGAYNQPQHF
j_call: TRBJ2-7; v_call: TRBV2; cdr3_aa: CASSEIQGYEQYF
j_call: TRBJ2-7; v_call: TRBV5-1; cdr3_aa: CASSPGGFSLSYEQYF
j_call: TRBJ2-5; v_call: TRBV5-8; cdr3_aa: CASSLGVNQETQYF
j_call: TRBJ2-1; v_call: TRBV20-1; cdr3_aa: CSARRTSGRGDEQFF
j_call: TRBJ2-1; v_call: TRBV3-1; cdr3_aa: CASSQGLTSGGGIYNEQFF
j_call: TRBJ2-3; v_call: TRBV2; cdr3_aa: CASSERAADTQYF
j_call: TRBJ2-1; v_call: TRBV3-1; cdr3_aa: CASSQGTSGWRANEQFF
j_call: TRBJ2-3; v_call: TRBV7-9; cdr3_aa: CASSSLAGGRKLTDTQYF
j_call: TRBJ2-4; v_call: TRBV21-1; cdr3_aa: CASSKGETELAKNIQYF
j_call: TRBJ1-1; v_call: TRBV25-1; cdr3_aa: CASSESLGRNTEAFF
j_call: TRBJ1-2; v_call: TRBV3-1; cdr3_aa: CASSPFPRGQFPFGYTF
j_call: TRBJ1-5; v_call: TRBV18; cdr3_aa: CASSPPAQAGSNQPQHF
j_call: TRBJ2-7; v_call: TRBV7-2; cdr3_aa: CASSPASGYYEQYF